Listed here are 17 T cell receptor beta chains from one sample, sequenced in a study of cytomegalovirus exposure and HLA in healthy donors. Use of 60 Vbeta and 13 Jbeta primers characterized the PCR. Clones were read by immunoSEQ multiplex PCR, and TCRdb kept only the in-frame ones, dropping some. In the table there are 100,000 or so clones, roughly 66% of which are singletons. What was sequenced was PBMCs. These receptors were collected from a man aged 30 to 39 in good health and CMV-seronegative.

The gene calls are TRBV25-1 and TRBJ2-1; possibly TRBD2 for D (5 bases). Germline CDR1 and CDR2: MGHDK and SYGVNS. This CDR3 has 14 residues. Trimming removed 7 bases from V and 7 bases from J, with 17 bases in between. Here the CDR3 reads CASMRKGSGNEQFF. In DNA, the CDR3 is TGTGCCAGCATGAGGAAGGGATCGGGAAATGAGCAGTTCTTC.

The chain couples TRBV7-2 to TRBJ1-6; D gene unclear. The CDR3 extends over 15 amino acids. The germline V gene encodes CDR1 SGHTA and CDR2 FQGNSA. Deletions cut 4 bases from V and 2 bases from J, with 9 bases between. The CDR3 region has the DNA TGTGCCAGCAGCTCCCTGGGCACCTATAATTCACCCCTCCACTTT. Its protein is CASSSLGTYNSPLHF.

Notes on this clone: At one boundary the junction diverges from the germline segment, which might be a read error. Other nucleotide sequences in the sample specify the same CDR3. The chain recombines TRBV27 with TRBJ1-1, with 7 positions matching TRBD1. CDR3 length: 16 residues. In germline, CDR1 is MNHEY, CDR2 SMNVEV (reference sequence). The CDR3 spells CASSPGQVVGGTEAFF. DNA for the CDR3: TGTGCCAGCAGCCCTGGACAGGTCGTCGGAGGCACTGAAGCCTTCTTT.

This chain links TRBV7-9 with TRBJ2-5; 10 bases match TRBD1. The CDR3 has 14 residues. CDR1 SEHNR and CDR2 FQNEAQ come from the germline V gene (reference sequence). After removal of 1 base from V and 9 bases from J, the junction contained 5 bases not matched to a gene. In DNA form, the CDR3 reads TGTGCCAGCAGCTTAGGGGACAGGGGACCGTCCCAGTACTTC. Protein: CASSLGDRGPSQYF.

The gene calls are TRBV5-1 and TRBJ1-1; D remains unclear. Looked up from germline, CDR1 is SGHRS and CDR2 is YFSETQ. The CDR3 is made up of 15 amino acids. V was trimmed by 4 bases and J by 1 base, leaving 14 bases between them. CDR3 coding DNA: TGCGCCAGCAGCCAAGTTTGGCAGGAGAACACTGAAGCTTTCTTT. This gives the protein CASSQVWQENTEAFF.

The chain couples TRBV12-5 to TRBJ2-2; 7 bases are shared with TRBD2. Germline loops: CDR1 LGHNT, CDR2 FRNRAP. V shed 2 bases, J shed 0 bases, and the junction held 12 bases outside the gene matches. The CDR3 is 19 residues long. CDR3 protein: CASGLRGLQQSANTGELFF. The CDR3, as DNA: TGTGCTAGTGGTTTGCGGGGACTACAGCAGTCAGCGAACACCGGGGAGCTGTTTTTT. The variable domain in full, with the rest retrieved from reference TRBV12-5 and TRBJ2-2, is DARVTQTPRHKVTEMGQEVTMRCQPILGHNTVFWYRQTMMQGLELLAYFRNRAPLDDSGMPKDRFSAEMPDATLATLKIQPSEPRDSAVYFCASGLRGLQQSANTGELFFGEGSRLTVL.

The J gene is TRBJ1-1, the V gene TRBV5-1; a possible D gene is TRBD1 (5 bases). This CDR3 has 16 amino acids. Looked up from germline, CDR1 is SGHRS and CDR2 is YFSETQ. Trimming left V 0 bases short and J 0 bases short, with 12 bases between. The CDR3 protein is CASSLARDLMNTEAFF. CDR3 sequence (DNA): TGCGCCAGCAGCTTGGCCAGGGACTTGATGAACACTGAAGCTTTCTTT.

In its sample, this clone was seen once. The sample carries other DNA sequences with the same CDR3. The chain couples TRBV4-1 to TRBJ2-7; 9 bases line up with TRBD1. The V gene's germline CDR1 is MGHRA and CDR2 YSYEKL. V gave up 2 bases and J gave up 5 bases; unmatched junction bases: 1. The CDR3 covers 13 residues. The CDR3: CASSQRTGDEQYF. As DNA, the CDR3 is TGCGCCAGCAGCCAAAGGACAGGGGACGAGCAGTACTTC.

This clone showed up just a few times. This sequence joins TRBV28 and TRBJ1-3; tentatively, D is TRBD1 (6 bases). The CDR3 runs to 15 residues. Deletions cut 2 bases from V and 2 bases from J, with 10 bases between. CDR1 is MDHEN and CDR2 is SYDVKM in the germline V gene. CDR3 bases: TGTGCCAGCAGTTTAGGTCAGGGGCCTGGAAACACCATATATTTT. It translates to CASSLGQGPGNTIYF. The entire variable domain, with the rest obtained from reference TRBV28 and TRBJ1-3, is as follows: DVKVTQSSRYLVKRTGEKVFLECVQDMDHENMFWYRQDPGLGLRLIYFSYDVKMKEKGDIPEGYSVSREKKERFSLILESASTNQTSMYLCASSLGQGPGNTIYFGEGSWLTVV.

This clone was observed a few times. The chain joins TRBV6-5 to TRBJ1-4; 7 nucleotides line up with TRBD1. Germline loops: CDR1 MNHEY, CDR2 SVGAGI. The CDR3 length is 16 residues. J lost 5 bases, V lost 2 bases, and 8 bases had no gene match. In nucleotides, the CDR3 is TGTGCCAGCAGTTACACCCGGGCAGGGGGGAATGAAAAACTGTTTTTT. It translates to CASSYTRAGGNEKLFF.

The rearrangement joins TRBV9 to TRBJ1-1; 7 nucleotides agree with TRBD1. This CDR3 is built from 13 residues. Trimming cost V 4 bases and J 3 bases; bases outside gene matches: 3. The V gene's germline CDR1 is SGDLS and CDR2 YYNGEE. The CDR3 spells CASSLTGYTEAFF. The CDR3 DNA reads TGTGCCAGCAGCTTGACAGGGTACACTGAAGCTTTCTTT.

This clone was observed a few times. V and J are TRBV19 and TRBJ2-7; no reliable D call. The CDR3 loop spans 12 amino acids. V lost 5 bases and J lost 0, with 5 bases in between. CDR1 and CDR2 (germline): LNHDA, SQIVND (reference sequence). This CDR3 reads CASSRSSYEQYF. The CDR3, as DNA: TGTGCCAGTAGTCGGAGCTCCTACGAGCAGTACTTC.

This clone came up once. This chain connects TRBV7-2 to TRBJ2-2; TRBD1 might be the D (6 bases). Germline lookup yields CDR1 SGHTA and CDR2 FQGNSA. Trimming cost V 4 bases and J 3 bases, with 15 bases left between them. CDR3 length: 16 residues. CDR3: CASSYQGQLHTGELFF. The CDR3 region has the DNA TGTGCCAGCAGCTACCAGGGACAACTTCACACCGGGGAGCTGTTTTTT.

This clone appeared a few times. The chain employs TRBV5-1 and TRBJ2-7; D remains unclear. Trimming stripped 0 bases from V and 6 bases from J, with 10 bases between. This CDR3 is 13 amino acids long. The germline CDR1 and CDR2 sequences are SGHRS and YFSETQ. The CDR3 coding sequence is TGCGCCAGCAGCTTGGAATCTTCCGGCGAGCAGTACTTC. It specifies CASSLESSGEQYF. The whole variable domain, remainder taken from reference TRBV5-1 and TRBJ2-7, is KAGVTQTPRYLIKTRGQQVTLSCSPISGHRSVSWYQQTPGQGLQFLFEYFSETQRNKGNFPGRFSGRQFSNSRSEMNVSTLELGDSALYLCASSLESSGEQYFGPGTRLTVT.

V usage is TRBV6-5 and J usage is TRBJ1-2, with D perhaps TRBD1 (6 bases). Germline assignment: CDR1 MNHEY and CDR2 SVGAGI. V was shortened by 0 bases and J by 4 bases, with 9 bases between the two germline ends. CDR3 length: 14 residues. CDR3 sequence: CASSYSAGVYGYTF. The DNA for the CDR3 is TGTGCCAGCAGTTACTCGGCAGGGGTCTATGGCTACACCTTC.

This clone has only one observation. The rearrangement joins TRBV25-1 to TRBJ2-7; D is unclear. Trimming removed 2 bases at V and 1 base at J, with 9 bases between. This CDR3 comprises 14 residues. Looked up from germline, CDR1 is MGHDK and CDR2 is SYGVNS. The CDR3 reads CASSEVGGSYEQYF. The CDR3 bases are TGTGCCAGCAGTGAAGTTGGCGGATCCTACGAGCAGTACTTC.

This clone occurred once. CDR3 sequence reads: CASSYDSYNEQFF. CDR3 bases: TGTGCCAGCAGTTACGACAGCTACAATGAGCAGTTCTTC. V and J are TRBV28 and TRBJ2-1, with D maybe TRBD1 (5 bases). The germline CDR1 and CDR2 sequences are MDHEN and SYDVKM. Between the trimmed V and J ends, which lost 4 bases and 3 bases, there was a span of 7 bases. This CDR3 is built from 13 residues.